Listed here are 27 T cell receptor beta chains from one sample, sequenced in a study of Graves' ophthalmopathy and Graves' hyperthyroidism. Amplified TCR beta CDR3 regions were obtained using RNA transcripts as template. Amplification began with first-round RT-PCR using HTBI primers, then second-round multiplex PCR was performed. Via MiXCR, TCRdb re-called the multiplex PCR reads, giving one row per CDR3 protein. The sample includes hundreds of thousands of distinct CDR3 sequences, 40% seen only once; the top ten take approximately 43%. The sample comprised peripheral blood. The receptors originated from an adult man with Graves' ophthalmopathy.

The CDR3 sequence is CSVYGQNSNEQFF. Here the CDR3 DNA reads TGCAGCGTTTACGGCCAAAACAGCAATGAGCAGTTCTTC. This chain connects TRBV29-1 to TRBJ2-1; no clear D. The CDR3 consists of 13 residues. The germline V gene has CDR1 SQVTM and CDR2 ANQGSEA. Trimming stripped 5 bases from V and 6 bases from J, with 14 bases between.

About this clonotype: At one end, the junction sequence differs from germline, possibly due to a read error. The rearrangement links TRBV20-1 to TRBJ1-1, with TRBD1 matching 7 bases. CDR1 is DFQATT and CDR2 is SNEGSKA in the germline V gene (reference sequence). The CDR3 totals 14 residues. CDR3 in amino acids: CSASRAGGNTEASF. Here the CDR3 DNA reads TGCAGTGCTAGCCGAGCAGGGGGTAACACTGAAGCTTCCTTT.

This rearrangement joins TRBV20-1 to TRBJ2-2; D possibly uses TRBD1 or TRBD2 (6 bases each). The germline V gene has CDR1 DFQATT and CDR2 SNEGSKA (reference sequence). Between the trimmed V and J ends, which lost 5 bases and 8 bases, there was a span of 15 bases. This CDR3 comprises 13 residues. The chain's CDR3 is CSAARTGTGELFF. In DNA form, the CDR3 reads TGCAGTGCTGCCCGAACAGGGACTGGGGAGCTGTTTTTT.

The chain employs TRBV19 and TRBJ2-5, with D perhaps TRBD2 (6 bases). The CDR3 is made up of 14 amino acids. Germline V gives CDR1 LNHDA, CDR2 SQIVND (reference sequence). V lost 4 bases to trimming and J lost 5 bases, with 14 bases between them. CDR3: CASSNRGGYETQYF. The DNA of the CDR3 is TGTGCCAGTAGTAATAGGGGAGGCTACGAGACCCAGTACTTC.

There are many counts of this clonotype. This chain joins TRBV19 and TRBJ1-2; TRBD1 is a possible D gene (6 bases). Germline V gene data show CDR1 as LNHDA and CDR2 as SQIVND (reference sequence). V dropped 6 bases and J dropped 2 bases, with 10 bases sitting between them. This CDR3 has 13 amino acids. DNA for the CDR3: TGTGCCAGTAGCCGGGACAAAAACTATGGCTACACCTTC. This gives the protein CASSRDKNYGYTF.

The J gene is TRBJ2-5, the V gene TRBV19, with 9 bases that match TRBD2. CDR3 length equals 15 residues. The trim removed 11 bases at V and 5 bases at J, leaving 15 bases unmatched. Germline CDR1 and CDR2: LNHDA and SQIVND (reference sequence). CDR3 nucleotide sequence: TGTGCCCGAACCTTCGCGGGGGGGCCCGGGGAGACCCAGTACTTC. Translated, it gives CARTFAGGPGETQYF.

This clonotype appeared a few times. The chain carries TRBV5-6 and TRBJ1-5, with D uncertain. V shed 4 bases and J shed 6 bases, with 11 bases lying between them. Germline V lookup: CDR1 SGHDT, CDR2 YYEEEE. The CDR3 spans 13 residues. In DNA, the CDR3 is TGTGCCAGCAGCCAAGAGAAGGGTCAGCCCCAGCATTTT. The encoded protein is CASSQEKGQPQHF.

The chain has TRBV7-2 and TRBJ1-2; TRBD1 aligns across 8 bases. The CDR3 covers 15 residues. Germline V CDR1 and CDR2: SGHTA, FQGNSA. V shed 2 bases and J 8 bases; nucleotides not matched to a gene: 10. CDR3 coding DNA: TGTGCCAGCAGCTTAAAATGGTCAGGGGGCGGAGGCTACACCTTC. This gives the protein CASSLKWSGGGGYTF. Complete variable domain (other parts from reference TRBV7-2 and TRBJ1-2): GAGVSQSPSNKVTEKGKDVELRCDPISGHTALYWYRQSLGQGLEFLIYFQGNSAPDKSGLPSDRFSAERTGGSVSTLTIQRTQQEDSAVYLCASSLKWSGGGGYTFGSGTRLTVV.

This clonotype occurred many times. This sequence joins TRBV15 and TRBJ1-5; a weak D match, TRBD1 (5 bases). The CDR3 contains 13 residues. V dropped 0 bases and J dropped 7 bases, with 7 bases sitting between them. Germline values: CDR1 LNHNV, CDR2 YYDKDF (reference sequence). CDR3 sequence reads: CATSREWGQPQHF. In nucleotides, the CDR3 is TGTGCCACCAGCAGAGAGTGGGGCCAGCCCCAGCATTTT. The full variable domain, its missing parts supplied by reference TRBV15 and TRBJ1-5, is DAMVIQNPRYQVTQFGKPVTLSCSQTLNHNVMYWYQQKSSQAPKLLFHYYDKDFNNEADTPDNFQSRRPNTSFCFLDIRSPGLGDTAMYLCATSREWGQPQHFGDGTRLSIL.

The V gene is TRBV20-1, the J gene TRBJ1-6; 10 bases match TRBD1. V lost 3 bases, J lost 5 bases, and 4 bases stayed unmatched. Germline CDR1 reads DFQATT; CDR2 reads SNEGSKA (reference sequence). The CDR3 runs to 15 residues. CDR3 in amino acids: CSASSGQGDNSPLHF. For the CDR3, the DNA is TGCAGTGCTAGTTCTGGACAGGGGGATAATTCACCCCTCCACTTT.

This clonotype was seen more than once but under ten times. The V and J genes are TRBV7-2 and TRBJ2-7; 8 nucleotides line up with TRBD2. V lost 5 bases and J lost 6; bases outside the gene matches: 15. The CDR3 length is 16 residues. CDR1 is SGHTA, CDR2 FQGNSA, per germline. Written as DNA, the CDR3 is TGTGCCAGCAGCCGGGGGGGGGCGCTGGGAATCACCGAGCAGTACTTC. It encodes CASSRGGALGITEQYF.

There are a few counts of this clonotype. The chain joins TRBV20-1 to TRBJ2-7; D is perhaps TRBD2 (5 bases). Germline V gives CDR1 DFQATT, CDR2 SNEGSKA (reference sequence). The CDR3 runs to 14 residues. Trimming pared 6 bases from V and 2 bases from J, leaving 17 bases between. The CDR3, as DNA: TGCAGTGCCGAGGGCAGCGGCGGAGCCTACGAGCAGTACTTC. The encoded protein is CSAEGSGGAYEQYF.

This clonotype was found once. This sequence joins TRBV7-9 and TRBJ1-1; unclear D gene. Trimming took 11 bases from V and 4 from J, leaving 14 bases between them. The CDR3 has 12 amino acids. Germline loops: CDR1 SEHNR, CDR2 FQNEAQ (reference sequence). The DNA of the CDR3 is TGTGCCGGCCGATGGGGTGGCACTGAAGCTTTCTTT. Protein sequence: CAGRWGGTEAFF.

V gene TRBV20-1 combines with J gene TRBJ2-5, with unresolved D. Germline V gene sequence: CDR1 DFQATT, CDR2 SNEGSKA (reference sequence). CDR3 length: 15 amino acids. V was pared by 3 bases and J by 0 bases, with 14 bases between. CDR3 sequence (DNA): TGCAGTGCTAGGGAACTGAATGAGTACCAAGAGACCCAGTACTTC. This translates into CSARELNEYQETQYF.

This sequence joins TRBV10-3 and TRBJ2-5; D is tentatively TRBD1 or TRBD2 (5 bases each). CDR1 and CDR2 (germline): ENHRY, SYGVKD. The V end was cut by 4 bases, the J end by 5 bases, with 14 bases between. The CDR3 consists of 14 residues. The chain's CDR3 is CAISGGTGPETQYF. CDR3 DNA sequence: TGTGCCATCAGTGGTGGGACGGGCCCGGAGACCCAGTACTTC.

This clonotype showed up many times. A read error may account for a junction end that differs from germline. The rearrangement joins TRBV7-7 to TRBJ2-5; D unclear. The CDR3 is made up of 14 amino acids. Per the germline V gene, CDR1 is SSHAT and CDR2 is FNYEAQ (reference sequence). CDR3 sequence reads: CASSLAGVIETQYF. The CDR3 bases are TGTGCTAGCAGCTTAGCAGGTGTAATTGAGACCCAGTACTTC. Filled out from reference TRBV7-7 and TRBJ2-5, the complete variable domain reads GAGVSQSPRYKVTKRGQDVTLRCDPISSHATLYWYQQALGQGPEFLTYFNYEAQPDKSGLPSDRFSAERPEGSISTLTIQRTEQRDSAMYRCASSLAGVIETQYFGPGTRLLVL.

This clonotype was seen a handful of times. The gene calls are TRBV7-2 and TRBJ1-5; maybe TRBD1 (5 bases). Between the trimmed V and J ends, which lost 6 bases and 3 bases, there was a span of 15 bases. Germline assignment: CDR1 SGHTA and CDR2 FQGNSA. The CDR3 length is 15 residues. The CDR3 spells CASSWGVGPNQPQHF. CDR3 nucleotide sequence: TGTGCCAGCAGTTGGGGGGTAGGCCCCAATCAGCCCCAGCATTTT.

The V call is TRBV15, the J call TRBJ2-5; 7 positions agree with TRBD1. Germline V gives CDR1 LNHNV, CDR2 YYDKDF (reference sequence). This CDR3 has 14 residues. Written as DNA, the CDR3 is TGTGCTTCCGTGGGTCGGACAGGAGAAGAGACCCAGTACTTC. Its protein is CASVGRTGEETQYF.

The rearrangement links TRBV24-1 to TRBJ1-5, with D maybe TRBD1 (6 bases). The germline gives CDR1 KGHDR, CDR2 SFDVKD. V shed 6 bases and J shed 4 bases, with 12 bases lying between them. The CDR3 is 14 residues long. The CDR3 nucleotides read TGTGCCACCAGTTACAGAGGGGGGAATCAGCCCCAGCATTTT. Its translation is CATSYRGGNQPQHF.

The chain recombines TRBV10-3 with TRBJ2-7; the D call may be TRBD1 or TRBD2 (5 bases each). CDR1 is ENHRY, CDR2 SYGVKD, per germline. Trimming took off 7 bases at V and 7 bases at J, with 17 bases between the two ends. The CDR3 sequence is 13 residues long. The chain's CDR3 is CAIKPTEGREQYF. DNA for the CDR3: TGTGCCATCAAACCTACCGAGGGACGTGAGCAGTACTTC.

The rearrangement uses TRBV20-1 and TRBJ2-7, with 12 bases that match TRBD2. The CDR3 is 15 amino acids. The V segment lost 2 bases and the J segment 5 bases; nucleotides outside the gene matches: 7. Germline V gene lookup returns CDR1 DFQATT and CDR2 SNEGSKA (reference sequence). Here the CDR3 reads CSARLAGGPAHEQYF. The CDR3 DNA reads as TGCAGTGCTAGACTAGCGGGAGGGCCCGCCCACGAGCAGTACTTC.

V gene TRBV10-3 combines with J gene TRBJ2-7, with TRBD1 matching over 9 bases. V lost 6 bases, J lost 5 bases, and 5 bases stayed unmatched. Per germline, CDR1 ENHRY and CDR2 SYGVKD. The CDR3 is 13 amino acids. DNA of the CDR3: TGTGCCATCAGGGGACAGGGTGTCCACGAGCAGTACTTC. Translated: CAIRGQGVHEQYF.

This clonotype came up a few times. V is TRBV19 and J is TRBJ2-7; 9 bases fit TRBD2. This CDR3 region has 15 residues. V lost 8 bases and J lost 4; bases outside the gene matches: 12. Germline V gives CDR1 LNHDA, CDR2 SQIVND (reference sequence). CDR3 sequence: CASRFMGLAGYEQYF. The CDR3 bases are TGTGCCAGTCGGTTTATGGGACTAGCAGGGTACGAGCAGTACTTC.

This clonotype was recorded at least ten times. The V and J genes are TRBV7-2 and TRBJ2-5; 13 nucleotides match TRBD2. Trimming removed 5 bases from V and 2 bases from J; junction bases left unmatched: 5. The germline V gene encodes CDR1 SGHTA and CDR2 FQGNSA. CDR3 size: 16 residues. The CDR3 region is CASSGQGLAGQETQYF. The CDR3 DNA sequence: TGTGCCAGCAGCGGACAGGGACTAGCGGGACAAGAGACCCAGTACTTC.

Of note for this clonotype: The conserved closing phenylalanine or tryptophan is absent in this CDR3, likely reflecting a read error. The limits of the CDR3 on the DNA are not certain, so only TCRdb's listed CDR3 is given. The chain has TRBV10-3 and TRBJ2-6. Including both end residues, the CDR3 is 14 amino acids long. CDR1 and CDR2 from the germline V gene are ENHRY and SYGVKD. The CDR3 sequence: CATLSTAGANVLVL.

J is TRBJ1-2 and V is TRBV20-1; D gene unclear. The V gene lost 1 base and the J gene lost 2 bases, with 8 bases spanning the gap. Germline V gene data show CDR1 as DFQATT and CDR2 as SNEGSKA (reference sequence). The CDR3 sequence is 13 residues long. The DNA of the CDR3 is TGCAGTGCTAGAGTGACGGCAAACTATGGCTACACCTTC. Translation: CSARVTANYGYTF.

This clonotype was observed many times. The rearrangement links TRBV5-8 to TRBJ1-6; D not certain. V shed 3 bases and J shed 7 bases, with 17 bases lying between them. Germline values: CDR1 SGHTS, CDR2 YDEGEE. This CDR3 contains 16 residues. Here the CDR3 reads CASSSRRTEGNSPLHF. The CDR3 DNA sequence: TGTGCCAGCAGCTCCAGACGGACGGAAGGGAATTCACCCCTCCACTTT. Looking up the rest from reference TRBV5-8 and TRBJ1-6 gives the full variable domain: EAGVTQSPTHLIKTRGQQATLRCSPISGHTSVYWYQQALGLGLQFLLWYDEGEERNRGNFPPRFSGRQFPNYSSELNVNALELEDSALYLCASSSRRTEGNSPLHFGNGTRLTVT.